The clone carrying this T cell receptor beta chain has ten or more counts. This specimen belongs to a study of regulatory T cells in long-lasting Graves disease. Germline assignment: CDR1 MNHEY and CDR2 SMNVEV (reference sequence). This CDR3 has 14 residues. Time point meaning: newly diagnosed GD, antithyroid drugs for less than 3 months. The TCR library was made from RNA that had been extracted from PBMCs in TRIzol. Arm-PCR of CDR3 regions and iRepertoire HTBI primers were the basis on which TCR beta libraries were built. Via MiXCR, TCRdb re-called the multiplex PCR reads, giving one row per CDR3 protein. The sample has 200,000 to 250,000 distinct CDR3 sequences; roughly a fifth are singletons. This sample was shared with a second study, whose subject was T cells in Graves' hyperthyroidism and ophthalmopathy. That study reports: Patients aged 18 to 65 had newly diagnosed hyperthyroidism of under 2 months' duration.

This material consisted of peripheral blood mononuclear cells (PBMCs), taken at new diagnosis, from a patient treated with antithyroid drugs. The chain is built from TRBV27 and TRBJ1-2; possible D gene TRBD1, 5 bases. This clonotype was sampled from a woman in her thirties with Graves disease. Here the CDR3 reads CARGAGRGWYGYTF. For the CDR3, the DNA is TGTGCTAGGGGCGCAGGGAGGGGTTGGTATGGCTACACCTTC.